The clone carrying this T cell receptor beta chain has just a few counts. The antigen remains unidentified. Generated by immunoSEQ multiplex PCR, the TCRdb table keeps only in-frame clones and is missing some. The top ten hold nearly 4.5% of the sample, which has 120,000 or so clones, 90% seen once. This record comes from a study of T cell responses to AZD1222 COVID-19 vaccine. Study-wide points: Females outnumbered males among donors, who were mostly white British; clonal diversity was possibly underestimated.

Per germline, CDR1 MDHEN and CDR2 SYDVKM. The V gene lost 6 bases and the J gene lost 2 bases, with 14 bases spanning the gap. The CDR3 is 14 amino acids. This chain connects TRBV28 to TRBJ2-7; possibly TRBD2 for D (6 bases). The TCR was taken from an adult in good health. Sequences were derived from peripheral blood, sampled on day 0 of MenACWY control vaccination. The CDR3 spells CASRPAGYTYEQYV. The CDR3 nucleotides are TGTGCCAGCAGGCCGGCGGGGTATACCTACGAGCAGTACGTC.